A single T cell receptor (beta chain) is shown here with its context. Its antigen is currently unknown. Memory CD4+ T cells were sorted as CD4+CD45RO+CD25- cells. Study results and limitations: The TCR gene usage of tumor memory CD4+ T cells clustered together with blood and lymph node memory CD4+ cells and with lymph node naive CD4+ cells. Whole repertoires were not studied in the larger cohort, only one V-J beta rearrangement.

Constant-region reverse primers amplified full-length variable regions, followed by semi-nested Nested Universal Primer A PCR. TCRdb passed the 5' RACE reads through MiXCR, listing each CDR3 protein once. Here the sample spans around 30,000 distinct CDR3 sequences, around a quarter being singletons. The material sequenced was memory CD4+ T cells sorted from blood. The subset: memory CD4+ T cells, CD4+CD45RO+CD25-. The source of this sequence is a female donor with breast cancer.

The CDR3 is CASSAGANYGYTF. The CDR3 DNA follows: TGTGCCAGCAGCGCCGGGGCCAACTATGGCTACACCTTC. This chain joins TRBV9 and TRBJ1-2; D is possibly TRBD1 (5 bases). Germline V gene data show CDR1 as SGDLS and CDR2 as YYNGEE. This CDR3 region has 13 residues. V was pared by 3 bases and J by 2 bases, with 8 bases between.